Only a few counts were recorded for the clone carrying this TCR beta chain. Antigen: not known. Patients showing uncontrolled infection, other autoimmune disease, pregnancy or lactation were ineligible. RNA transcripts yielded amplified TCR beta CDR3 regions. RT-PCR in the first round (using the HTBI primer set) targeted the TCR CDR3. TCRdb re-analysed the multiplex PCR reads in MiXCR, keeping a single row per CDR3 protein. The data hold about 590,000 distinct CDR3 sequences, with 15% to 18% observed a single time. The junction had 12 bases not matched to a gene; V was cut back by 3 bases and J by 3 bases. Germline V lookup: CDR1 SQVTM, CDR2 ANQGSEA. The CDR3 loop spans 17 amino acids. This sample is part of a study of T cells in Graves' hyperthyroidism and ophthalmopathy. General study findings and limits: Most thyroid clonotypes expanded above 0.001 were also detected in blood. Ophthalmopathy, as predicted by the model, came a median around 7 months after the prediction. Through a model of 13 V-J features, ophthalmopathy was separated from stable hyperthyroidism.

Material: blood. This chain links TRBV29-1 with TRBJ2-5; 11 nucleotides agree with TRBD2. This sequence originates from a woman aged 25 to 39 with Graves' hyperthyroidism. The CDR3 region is CSVDELPSGRREETQYF. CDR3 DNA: TGCAGCGTTGACGAACTTCCTAGCGGGAGGAGGGAAGAGACCCAGTACTTC.